This is a list of T cell receptor beta chains from one sample in a study of metastatic and nonmetastatic thyroid tumors. TCRdb redid the clone calls on the PCR reads using MiXCR. The sample shows roughly 25,000 clones, roughly 20% of them seen only once. The sequenced sample consisted of blood. All receptors come from a male donor with papillary thyroid cancer or a benign thyroid nodule (not recorded which). Some clones in this sample may be carry-over from other donors' samples. Both conserved end residues are part of each CDR3. The D gene is left open where the match is weak. Clone size, where shown, is once, few, many, or a class for clones that have expanded.

CDR3	DNA	D	V	J	size
CASSYGRVYGYTF	TGTGCCAGCAGTTACGGGAGGGTCTATGGCTACACCTTC	-	TRBV6-6	TRBJ1-2	many
CASSRTLPLSNQPQHF	TGTGCCAGCAGCCGGACACTTCCTCTTAGCAATCAGCCCCAGCATTTT	-	TRBV2	TRBJ1-5	many
CASSRGGMEGEAKAFF	TGCGCCAGCAGCCGAGGGGGTATGGAAGGGGAAGCAAAAGCTTTCTTT	-	TRBV5-1	TRBJ1-1	-
CASSLDQQPQHF	TGTGCCAGCAGCTTAGACCAACAGCCCCAGCATTTT	-	TRBV7-9	TRBJ1-5	many
CASRSGGTHYEQYF	TGTGCCAGCAGGAGCGGTGGGACACACTACGAGCAGTACTTC	-	TRBV7-9	TRBJ2-7	many
CASSGADSYGYTF	TGTGCCAGCAGCGGGGCGGATTCCTATGGCTACACCTTC	-	TRBV5-8	TRBJ1-2	many
CASSLDFSERDGYPF	TGCGCCAGCAGCTTGGACTTTTCAGAGAGGGATGGCTACCCGTTC	-	TRBV5-1	TRBJ1-2	-
CASRRGPYEQYF	TGCGCCAGCAGGAGGGGCCCTTACGAGCAGTACTTC	-	TRBV5-1	TRBJ2-7	many
CATSDFSGGEQYF	TGTGCCACCAGTGATTTCTCAGGGGGCGAGCAGTACTTC	TRBD1	TRBV24-1	TRBJ2-7	many
CASSVAGQGAYETQYF	TGTGCCAGCAGCGTAGCTGGGCAGGGGGCGTATGAGACCCAGTACTTC	TRBD1	TRBV9	TRBJ2-5	many
CASSLFGSLNEKLFF	TGTGCCAGCAGTTTATTCGGGTCTCTTAATGAAAAACTGTTTTTT	-	TRBV28	TRBJ1-4	many
CASSQSPSTGSMFYLHF	TGTGCCAGCAGTCAATCCCCTTCCACAGGGTCAATGTTTTACCTCCATTTT	-	TRBV6-1	TRBJ1-5	many
CASSVGADNNQPQHF	TGTGCCAGCAGCGTAGGGGCAGATAACAATCAGCCCCAGCATTTT	-	TRBV9	TRBJ1-5	-
CSASSGTVDEQFF	TGCAGTGCTAGTAGCGGGACAGTTGATGAGCAGTTCTTC	-	TRBV20-1	TRBJ2-1	-
CASSPPWVSELFSYEQYF	TGTGCCAGCAGCCCCCCGTGGGTATCGGAACTATTCTCCTACGAGCAGTACTTC	-	TRBV7-9	TRBJ2-7	many
CASSQDGNSPLHF	TGTGCCAGCTCGCAGGACGGGAATTCACCCCTCCACTTT	-	TRBV18	TRBJ1-6	-
CASSLAARSLREQYF	TGTGCAAGCAGTTTAGCAGCCAGGTCTTTACGCGAGCAGTACTTC	-	TRBV27	TRBJ2-7	-
CASSPAAGLRDAQFF	TGTGCCAGCTCACCGGCAGCGGGATTAAGAGATGCGCAGTTCTTC	TRBD2	TRBV18	TRBJ2-1	-
CSATGTSGRLSYEQYF	TGCAGCGCAACCGGGACCAGCGGCCGACTCTCCTACGAGCAGTACTTC	-	TRBV29-1	TRBJ2-7	many
CASSLTGGSYYGYTF	TGTGCCAGCTCTTTGACAGGGGGCTCTTACTATGGCTACACCTTC	TRBD1	TRBV18	TRBJ1-2	-
CASSDRNQETQYF	TGCGCCAGCAGTGACAGGAACCAAGAGACCCAATACTTC	-	TRBV12-3/TRBV12-4	TRBJ2-5	few
CASSNRGRTSGYTF	TGCGCCAGCTCGAACAGGGGGCGTACATCTGGCTACACCTTC	TRBD1	TRBV10-1	TRBJ1-2	-
CASSSIRGNQPQHF	TGTGCCAGCAGTTCGATCAGGGGCAATCAGCCCCAGCATTTT	-	TRBV6-1	TRBJ1-5	medium-sized
CASTEVGVGDTQYF	TGTGCCAGCACCGAGGTCGGGGTAGGGGATACGCAGTATTTT	-	TRBV6-1	TRBJ2-3	many
CATSSIAGETQYF	TGTGCCACCAGCAGTATCGCAGGGGAGACCCAGTACTTC	-	TRBV15	TRBJ2-5	many
CASGLTGGSGCYTF	TGTGCCAGCGGTTTGACAGGGGGCTCAGGGTGCTACACCTTC	TRBD1	TRBV2	TRBJ1-2	-
CASSLWVSSGANVLTF	TGTGCCAGCAGCTTATGGGTGTCTTCTGGGGCCAACGTCCTGACTTTC	-	TRBV11-2	TRBJ2-6	medium-sized
CASSPGRTVPSYNDQFF	TGTGCCAGCAGCCCTGGGAGGACAGTACCCTCCTACAATGATCAGTTCTTC	-	TRBV11-1	TRBJ2-1	-
CASSPGQVSYEQYF	TGTGCCAGTAGTCCCGGACAGGTTTCCTACGAGCAGTACTTC	TRBD1	TRBV19	TRBJ2-7	few
CASSRTAQETQYF	TGTGCCAGCAGCCGGACAGCGCAAGAGACCCAGTACTTC	-	TRBV11-3	TRBJ2-5	many
CASSDPRGVGPYF	TGTGCCAGCAGCGACCCACGTGGCGTAGGGCCGTACTTC	-	TRBV27	TRBJ2-7	few
CASSPGLTDEQFF	TGTGCCAGCAGCCCGGGACTAACAGATGAGCAGTTCTTC	TRBD2	TRBV9	TRBJ2-1	many
CAWSDGQGVGTF	TGTGCCTGGAGCGATGGACAGGGGGTAGGCACCTTC	TRBD1	TRBV30	TRBJ1-2	medium-sized
CAGAVRENTEAFF	TGTGCCGGAGCAGTGAGGGAGAACACTGAAGCTTTCTTT	-	TRBV6-1	TRBJ1-1	medium-sized
CASSVPGPSYEQYF	TGTGCCAGCAGTGTCCCCGGGCCCTCCTACGAGCAGTACTTC	-	TRBV5-5	TRBJ2-7	many
CASSPRQGADTQYF	TGTGCCAGCAGCCCTCGGCAGGGCGCAGATACGCAGTATTTT	-	TRBV5-8	TRBJ2-3	many
CSASGQSKGNTEAFF	TGCAGTGCTAGCGGGCAGTCCAAGGGAAACACTGAAGCTTTCTTT	-	TRBV20-1	TRBJ1-1	many
CASSLREFNSPLHF	TGTGCCAGCAGTTTACGAGAGTTTAATTCACCCCTCCACTTT	-	TRBV28	TRBJ1-6	many
CASILVVYIITYDQYF	TGTGCCAGCATCTTAGTAGTGTACATTATCACCTACGATCAGTACTTC	-	TRBV11-3	TRBJ2-7	-
CASASTDTQYF	TGTGCCAGCGCGAGTACAGATACGCAGTATTTT	-	TRBV7-9	TRBJ2-3	many
CASSDRDTGELFF	TGCGCCAGCAGTGACAGGGACACCGGGGAGCTGTTTTTT	-	TRBV10-1	TRBJ2-2	many
CASSLYSAYNEQFF	TGTGCCAGCAGCTTATACAGCGCCTACAATGAGCAGTTCTTC	-	TRBV5-6	TRBJ2-1	many
CASSRLAGGNSVYNEQFF	TGTGCCAGCAGCCGACTAGCGGGGGGAAATTCAGTTTACAATGAGCAGTTCTTC	TRBD2	TRBV6-2/TRBV6-3	TRBJ2-1	many
CVSSILVSQYEKLYF	TGTGTCAGCAGTATATTAGTCAGCCAATATGAAAAACTGTATTTT	-	TRBV28	TRBJ1-4	once
CASSLGLVEATEAFF	TGTGCCAGCAGCTTGGGTCTGGTAGAGGCCACGGAAGCTTTCTTT	-	TRBV5-6	TRBJ1-1	-
CASSLRVRREVHNEQFF	TGTGCCAGCAGCTTAAGAGTTCGGCGGGAGGTCCACAATGAGCAGTTCTTC	TRBD2	TRBV7-2	TRBJ2-1	many
CASSAGQRDGYTF	TGTGCCAGCAGCGCGGGACAGAGGGATGGCTACACCTTC	TRBD1	TRBV9	TRBJ1-2	many
CASRHPGLLYNEQFF	TGTGCCAGCAGACATCCGGGACTCCTCTACAATGAGCAGTTCTTC	-	TRBV2	TRBJ2-1	-
CASSQTPGRGTGELFF	TGCGCCAGCAGCCAGACCCCCGGGAGGGGCACCGGGGAGCTGTTTTTT	TRBD2	TRBV4-1	TRBJ2-2	many
CASSETGYEQYF	TGCGCCAGCAGTGAGACCGGATACGAGCAGTACTTC	-	TRBV10-1	TRBJ2-7	few